Presented here are 6 T cell receptor beta chains from one specimen sequenced in a study of blood T cell repertoires in COVID-19. This table comes from immunoSEQ multiplex PCR, and its TCRdb copy is limited to in-frame clones, with some not included. This sample has about 190,000 clones, with 80% to 90% found just once. Sequencing was done on a sample of peripheral blood. These receptors were obtained from a middle-aged man with active or convalescent COVID-19.

V and J are TRBV19 and TRBJ1-2; possible D gene TRBD1, 6 bases. Per the germline V gene, CDR1 is LNHDA and CDR2 is SQIVND (reference sequence). The CDR3 sequence is 15 residues long. V lost 4 bases to trimming and J lost 3 bases, with 15 bases between them. CDR3: CASSNPYRADYGYTF. DNA for the CDR3: TGTGCCAGTAGTAACCCCTACAGGGCTGACTATGGCTACACCTTC.

V usage is TRBV27 and J usage is TRBJ1-6, with D unclear. This CDR3 is built from 14 residues. The germline V gene encodes CDR1 MNHEY and CDR2 SMNVEV (reference sequence). The CDR3 region has the DNA TGTTCTGCCGGGTCTAGCGACTATAATTCACCCCTCCACTTT. Translation gives CSAGSSDYNSPLHF.

V is TRBV10-1 and J is TRBJ2-3, with unresolved D. The length of the CDR3 is 11 residues. Trimming removed 3 bases from V and 5 bases from J, with 3 bases in between. CDR1 WNHNN and CDR2 SYGVQD come from the germline V gene (reference sequence). CDR3 sequence: CASSDRDTQYF. In DNA, the CDR3 is TGCGCCAGCAGTGATAGAGATACGCAGTATTTT.

DNA for the CDR3: TGTGCCAGCAGCTCTACGGGGGACAGGGCCAAAAACATTCAGTACTTC. Its protein product is CASSSTGDRAKNIQYF. The chain links TRBV7-8 to TRBJ2-4; 8 positions agree with TRBD1. V lost 4 bases and J lost 1; bases outside the gene matches: 6. Germline values: CDR1 SGHVS, CDR2 FQNEAQ. This CDR3 is built from 16 residues.

The chain has TRBV19 and TRBJ2-2; 14 bases line up with TRBD2. The CDR3 is 16 residues long. From germline, CDR1 is LNHDA and CDR2 SQIVND (reference sequence). V trimming: 5 bases; J trimming: 7 bases; junction bases outside the gene matches: 6. In DNA form, the CDR3 reads TGTGCCAGTAGTCGGGGACTAGCGGGAGTGGGCGGGGAGCTGTTTTTT. The encoded protein is CASSRGLAGVGGELFF.

V is TRBV4-1 and J is TRBJ2-1, with TRBD2 identical over 8 bases. This CDR3 is 19 amino acids long. Germline values: CDR1 MGHRA, CDR2 YSYEKL. J gave up 4 bases and V 4 bases, and 18 bases lay outside the gene matches. This CDR3 is CASSPRSSGQPMLYNEQFF. The CDR3 DNA reads as TGCGCCAGCAGCCCTAGATCTAGCGGGCAACCCATGCTGTACAATGAGCAGTTCTTC.